This T cell receptor beta chain appears in the sequencing data of a study of identical twins. A single record per CDR3 protein comes from TCRdb applying MiXCR to the 5' RACE reads. The data show hundreds of thousands of distinct CDR3 sequences, with roughly 6% seen just once and under 2% held by the top ten. Germline V lookup: CDR1 SGDLS, CDR2 YYNGEE. Trimming removed 3 bases from V and 7 bases from J; junction bases left unmatched: 16. This CDR3 is built from 19 residues. This clonotype was picked up many times. The antigen is undetermined. General study points: Invariant MAIT and iNKT cells may have partly biased zero-insertion analyses.

Sequenced material: naive T cells sorted from blood. The clonotype originates from a man younger than 35 in good health. The rearrangement links TRBV9 to TRBJ2-3; 14 nucleotides line up with TRBD2. This CDR3 is CASSEGLAGVSTRFNTQYF. The CDR3, as DNA: TGTGCCAGCAGCGAGGGACTAGCGGGAGTATCGACAAGATTCAATACGCAGTATTTT.